These 28 T cell receptor beta chains were all obtained from the same sample, sequenced in a study of cytotoxic CD8 clonotypes in ibrutinib-treated CLL. Here immunoSEQ multiplex PCR was the method, and the copy in TCRdb shows in-frame clones only, minus some. The sample carries 60,000 or so clones, 57% recorded once. The sequenced sample was PBMCs, obtained after 12 months of ibrutinib treatment. The source of these receptors is a human donor with chronic lymphocytic leukemia.

This clone was recorded a few times. The chain recombines TRBV10-3 with TRBJ1-2; maybe TRBD1 (5 bases). This CDR3 has 14 residues. V lost 11 bases and J lost 4, with 20 bases in between. Germline CDR1 is ENHRY and CDR2 is SYGVKD. This chain's CDR3 is CASTLGVSAYGYTF. Written as DNA, the CDR3 is TGTGCCTCCACCTTGGGGGTTTCAGCCTATGGCTACACCTTC.

This sequence joins TRBV18 and TRBJ1-1; TRBD1 might be the D (6 bases). Trimming shortened V by 4 bases and J by 2 bases, and 11 bases separated the two germline ends. Germline assignment: CDR1 KGHSH and CDR2 LQKENI. The CDR3 totals 14 residues. The CDR3, as DNA: TGTGCCAGCTCACTCAGGACAGATAACACTGAAGCTTTCTTT. Protein: CASSLRTDNTEAFF.

A few counts support this clone. The genes are TRBV6-5 and TRBJ2-4; D unclear. Trimming removed 2 bases at V and 3 bases at J, with 8 bases between. The CDR3 loop spans 14 amino acids. Per the germline V gene, CDR1 is MNHEY and CDR2 is SVGAGI. In DNA form, the CDR3 reads TGTGCCAGCAGTTACGGGTCCGACAAAAACATTCAGTACTTC. This translates into CASSYGSDKNIQYF.

There are many counts of this clone. This chain connects TRBV5-1 to TRBJ2-2; no clear D gene. In germline, CDR1 is SGHRS, CDR2 YFSETQ. This CDR3 comprises 13 residues. Trimming cost V 0 bases and J 7 bases, with 7 bases left between them. CDR3 nucleotide sequence: TGCGCCAGCAGCTTGGCGGTTGACGGGGAGCTGTTTTTT. Its translation is CASSLAVDGELFF.

J is TRBJ2-1 and V is TRBV5-1; 13 bases are a match to TRBD2. V was pared by 1 base and J by 12 bases, with 7 bases of the junction left unmatched. This CDR3 has 15 amino acids. CDR1 SGHRS and CDR2 YFSETQ come from the germline V gene. The DNA of the CDR3 is TGCGCCAGCAGCTTGTCGGGGACTAGCGGGACAGGGCAGTTCTTC. As protein: CASSLSGTSGTGQFF.

The chain employs TRBV18 and TRBJ2-7, with D maybe TRBD2 (6 bases). Trimming took off 5 bases at V and 5 bases at J, with 16 bases between the two ends. Germline V gives CDR1 KGHSH, CDR2 LQKENI. The CDR3 runs 14 residues. In DNA form, the CDR3 reads TGTGCCAGCTCAAACTTTGGCGGGAAAGACGAGCAGTACTTC. Its protein product is CASSNFGGKDEQYF.

The rearrangement links TRBV4-1 to TRBJ1-2; 9 nucleotides align to TRBD1. In germline, CDR1 is MGHRA, CDR2 YSYEKL. The V and J ends lost 4 bases and 4 bases, in that order; junction bases with no gene match: 10. CDR3 size: 16 residues. This CDR3 reads CASSPSPGQGTYGYTF. The CDR3 coding sequence is TGCGCCAGCAGCCCGAGCCCGGGACAGGGAACCTATGGCTACACCTTC.

The chain is built from TRBV19 and TRBJ2-3; no clear D. The CDR3 runs 15 residues. The germline CDR1 and CDR2 sequences are LNHDA and SQIVND (reference sequence). Deletions cut 7 bases from V and 4 bases from J, with 18 bases between. CDR3 nucleotide sequence: TGTGCCAGTACCCTAAGTGTACTGGGCTCAGATACGCAGTATTTT. Amino acid sequence: CASTLSVLGSDTQYF.

This chain links TRBV5-1 with TRBJ2-1; 7 positions match TRBD2. The junction had 4 bases not matched to a gene; V was cut back by 3 bases and J by 7 bases. Germline assignment: CDR1 SGHRS and CDR2 YFSETQ. This CDR3 comprises 13 residues. Written as DNA, the CDR3 is TGCGCCAGCAGCTCCGGGACTATTAATGAGCAGTTCTTC. Residues: CASSSGTINEQFF.

The rearrangement joins TRBV6-5 to TRBJ1-4; D ambiguous. This CDR3 contains 14 residues. Trimming left V 2 bases short and J 7 bases short, with 11 bases between. Per germline, CDR1 MNHEY and CDR2 SVGAGI. This chain's CDR3 is CASSYVGAPEKLFF. For the CDR3, the DNA is TGTGCCAGCAGTTACGTCGGAGCCCCTGAAAAACTGTTTTTT.

This chain joins TRBV29-1 and TRBJ2-3, with a possible D match to TRBD1 (6 bases). In germline, CDR1 is SQVTM, CDR2 ANQGSEA. V lost 5 bases and J 7 bases, leaving 10 bases between the germline ends. The CDR3 is 11 residues long. CDR3 sequence: CSVSTGNTQYF. For the CDR3, the DNA is TGCAGCGTTTCGACAGGAAATACGCAGTATTTT.

This chain links TRBV2 with TRBJ2-7; D might be TRBD1 or TRBD2, each matching 5 bases. The CDR3 is made up of 13 amino acids. Germline V CDR1 and CDR2: SNHLY, FYNNEI. Trimming took off 11 bases at V and 6 bases at J, with 20 bases between the two ends. The CDR3 spells CAGGLRGTTEQYF. CDR3 bases: TGTGCCGGGGGTTTGAGGGGTACGACCGAGCAGTACTTC.

The chain uses TRBV6-5 and TRBJ2-3, with D unresolved. CDR1 and CDR2 from the germline V gene are MNHEY and SVGAGI. The V and J ends lost 0 bases and 0 bases respectively, with 4 bases between them. The CDR3 covers 14 residues. The CDR3 loop reads CASSYSPSTDTQYF. CDR3 DNA sequence: TGTGCCAGCAGTTACTCCCCGAGCACAGATACGCAGTATTTT.

This rearrangement joins TRBV5-1 to TRBJ2-1; no definite D call. Trimming cost V 0 bases and J 0 bases, with 4 bases left between them. CDR3 length equals 14 residues. CDR1 SGHRS and CDR2 YFSETQ come from the germline V gene. The CDR3 region is CASSLVSSYNEQFF. CDR3 nucleotide sequence: TGCGCCAGCAGCTTGGTCAGCTCCTACAATGAGCAGTTCTTC.

This clone has at least ten counts. The chain's CDR3 is CASSPEHKTLVYTF. Here the CDR3 DNA reads TGTGCCAGCAGCCCCGAACACAAGACGTTGGTCTACACCTTC. The chain employs TRBV6-5 and TRBJ1-2, with unresolved D. V was cut by 6 bases and J by 10 bases, with 21 bases left in between. Germline V lookup: CDR1 MNHEY, CDR2 SVGAGI. The CDR3 consists of 14 residues.

The rearrangement links TRBV19 to TRBJ1-2, with 9 bases matching TRBD1. J was trimmed by 4 bases and V by 4 bases; bases with no gene match: 7. Per germline, CDR1 LNHDA and CDR2 SQIVND (reference sequence). CDR3 size: 15 residues. The CDR3 DNA follows: TGTGCCAGTAGTAGGGGACAGGGTTTCGGCTATGGCTACACCTTC. Translation gives CASSRGQGFGYGYTF.

The rearrangement links TRBV29-1 to TRBJ2-5, with D perhaps matching TRBD1 (6 bases). Germline V CDR1 and CDR2: SQVTM, ANQGSEA. V was trimmed by 6 bases and J by 3 bases, leaving 11 bases between them. This CDR3 region has 12 residues. The CDR3 loop reads CSVNRAEETQYF. CDR3 bases: TGCAGCGTGAACAGGGCGGAAGAGACCCAGTACTTC. The whole variable domain, filled in from reference TRBV29-1 and TRBJ2-5, reads SAVISQKPSRDICQRGTSLTIQCQVDSQVTMMFWYRQQPGQSLTLIATANQGSEATYESGFVIDKFPISRPNLTFSTLTVSNMSPEDSSIYLCSVNRAEETQYFGPGTRLLVL.

The chain links TRBV5-1 to TRBJ2-4, with no clear D. The CDR3 extends over 16 amino acids. V dropped 1 base and J dropped 1 base, with 12 bases sitting between them. Germline V gene data show CDR1 as SGHRS and CDR2 as YFSETQ. CDR3 sequence reads: CASSLPGLGAKNIQYF. CDR3 in DNA: TGCGCCAGCAGCTTGCCGGGTCTAGGGGCCAAAAACATTCAGTACTTC.

V usage is TRBV5-4 and J usage is TRBJ2-7; 10 nucleotides align to TRBD2. Germline V lookup: CDR1 SGHNT, CDR2 YYREEE (reference sequence). The J segment lost 3 bases and the V segment lost 4 bases, leaving 7 bases of the junction unmatched. This CDR3 has 15 amino acids. The CDR3 sequence: CASSGSGRTNYEQYF. The CDR3 DNA sequence: TGTGCCAGCAGCGGTAGCGGGAGGACAAACTACGAGCAGTACTTC. The full variable domain, rest sourced from reference TRBV5-4 and TRBJ2-7, is ETGVTQSPTHLIKTRGQQVTLRCSSQSGHNTVSWYQQALGQGPQFIFQYYREEENGRGNFPPRFSGLQFPNYSSELNVNALELDDSALYLCASSGSGRTNYEQYFGPGTRLTVT.

This clone was seen more than once but under ten times. V usage is TRBV5-1 and J usage is TRBJ1-1, with 8 bases lining up with TRBD1. V gave up 4 bases and J gave up 5 bases; unmatched junction bases: 7. The CDR3 totals 14 residues. Germline values: CDR1 SGHRS, CDR2 YFSETQ. CDR3 DNA: TGCGCCAGCAGCCTAGGACAGGGTGGAACTGAAGCTTTCTTT. It yields the protein CASSLGQGGTEAFF.

As DNA, the CDR3 is TGCGCCAGCAGCCAAGCGAACGGCGCTTCTGGCGGCAGCACAGATACGCAGTATTTT. The encoded protein is CASSQANGASGGSTDTQYF. The chain links TRBV4-1 to TRBJ2-3; D remains unclear. Looked up from germline, CDR1 is MGHRA and CDR2 is YSYEKL. V was cut by 1 base and J by 0 bases, with 20 bases left in between. The CDR3 loop spans 19 amino acids.

This clone showed up just a few times. The sample has other DNA sequences that encode this CDR3 too. The chain joins TRBV5-1 to TRBJ1-1; D is perhaps TRBD1 (6 bases). This CDR3 has 14 residues. The germline V and J ends were trimmed by 1 base and 3 bases, with 10 bases remaining between them. Germline V gene sequence: CDR1 SGHRS, CDR2 YFSETQ. The CDR3 DNA sequence: TGCGCCAGCAGCTTGACCGGGACACACACTGAAGCTTTCTTT. Amino acid sequence: CASSLTGTHTEAFF.

This chain joins TRBV9 and TRBJ2-5; D is unclear. Germline V lookup: CDR1 SGDLS, CDR2 YYNGEE. The CDR3 length is 12 residues. Between the trimmed V and J ends, which lost 4 bases and 5 bases, there was a span of 9 bases. In nucleotides, the CDR3 is TGTGCCAGCAGCAGATATTTGGAGACCCAGTACTTC. It encodes CASSRYLETQYF.

This clone was seen ten or more times. The chain joins TRBV2 to TRBJ1-6, with D tentatively TRBD1 (5 bases). The germline V gene encodes CDR1 SNHLY and CDR2 FYNNEI. Trimming stripped 6 bases from V and 5 bases from J, with 11 bases between. The CDR3 is 14 residues long. CDR3 loop: CASRARQNNSPLHF. DNA of the CDR3: TGTGCCAGCAGAGCCAGACAGAATAATTCACCCCTCCACTTT.

The CDR3 DNA reads as TGTGCCAGCAGCAATCTCAGGGGTGGAGGCTACACCTTC. Residues: CASSNLRGGGYTF. J is TRBJ1-2 and V is TRBV6-5, with D possibly TRBD1 on 6 matching bases. The CDR3 has 13 amino acids. V was pared by 6 bases and J by 8 bases, with 16 bases between. Per germline, CDR1 MNHEY and CDR2 SVGAGI.

This clone showed up just once. This chain connects TRBV10-3 to TRBJ2-7, with 11 bases lining up with TRBD1. The CDR3 runs to 13 residues. With V trimmed by 8 bases and J by 7 bases, 7 bases remained unmatched. Germline V gene sequence: CDR1 ENHRY, CDR2 SYGVKD. The DNA of the CDR3 is TGTGCCATCCAGGGACAGGGGGGTGTGGAGCAGTACGTC. Its translation: CAIQGQGGVEQYV.

This clone appeared once. The V gene is TRBV6-1, the J gene TRBJ2-3; 9 bases line up with TRBD1. This CDR3 is 15 amino acids long. The germline V gene has CDR1 MNHNS and CDR2 SASEGT. The J segment lost 4 bases and the V segment lost 4 bases, leaving 6 bases of the junction unmatched. CDR3 sequence reads: CASSGPGQGADTQYF. The CDR3 DNA is TGTGCCAGCAGTGGTCCGGGACAGGGCGCAGATACGCAGTATTTT.

In this sample, this clone turned up a few times. The CDR3 is CASSLGTVTGELFF. CDR3 nucleotides: TGTGCCAGCAGTTTGGGGACAGTGACCGGGGAGCTGTTTTTT. The chain uses TRBV27 and TRBJ2-2; 7 bases agree with TRBD1. The germline CDR1 and CDR2 sequences are MNHEY and SMNVEV (reference sequence). The CDR3 covers 14 residues. Trimming took 3 bases from V and 5 from J; bases not matched to a gene: 3.